This TCR beta chain derives from a study of cytomegalovirus exposure and HLA in healthy donors. A word on this clone: The antigen is unknown.

Healthy individuals who donated bone marrow served as the donors. The PCR made use of 60 Vbeta and 13 Jbeta primers. Libraries were prepared by immunoSEQ multiplex PCR; TCRdb keeps only in-frame clonotypes and omits some of them. The sample records approximately 140,000 clones, 50% to 75% being singletons. General observations from the study: It was reported that the classifier diagnosed cytomegalovirus status with high specificity and sensitivity in both the original and validation cohorts. Some public TCRs appeared in many individuals, while most sequences were rare. Confirmation in vitro established that three CMV-associated chains were specific for CMV antigens.

The germline V gene has CDR1 SGDLS and CDR2 YYNGEE. The CDR3 has 16 residues. V was clipped by 0 bases and J by 0 bases; unmatched bases: 2. Sample: PBMCs. The gene calls are TRBV9 and TRBJ2-2; 7 bases are shared with TRBD2. The origin of this receptor is a woman aged 55-69 years in good health and CMV-seropositive. This chain's CDR3 is CASSVGLAANTGELFF. CDR3 DNA: TGTGCCAGCAGCGTAGGTCTAGCGGCGAACACCGGGGAGCTGTTTTTT.